The rows below give T cell receptor beta chains drawn from one sample of a study of blood T cells in healthy people across ages. Via MiXCR, TCRdb re-called the 5' RACE reads, giving one row per CDR3 protein. This table holds around 1,000,000 distinct CDR3 sequences, around 25% found once. The sample also formed part of further work on T cells of mothers and their children.

Sequenced material: blood. The receptor set was obtained from a girl aged 2 to 9 in good health. Each CDR3 is given without its conserved first and last residue. The order of the fields is clone size, V gene, J gene, CDR3 protein. Expanded clones are given a class, and other clones once, few, many or no size at all.

abundance: -
v_gene: TRBV19
j_gene: TRBJ2-1
CDR3aa: ASSIGRAYNEQF

abundance: -
v_gene: TRBV7-2
j_gene: TRBJ2-3
CDR3aa: ASSLAVATQY

abundance: few
v_gene: TRBV5-5
j_gene: TRBJ1-1
CDR3aa: ASSLVRTGNTEAF

abundance: few
v_gene: TRBV20-1
j_gene: -
CDR3aa: SARGLAGGENEQF

abundance: few
v_gene: TRBV27
j_gene: TRBJ2-1
CDR3aa: ASSPDGSYNEQF

abundance: once
v_gene: TRBV7-8
j_gene: TRBJ1-5
CDR3aa: ASSLEFVNQPQH

abundance: few
v_gene: TRBV5-8
j_gene: TRBJ2-5
CDR3aa: ASRQGHSVQETQY

abundance: once
v_gene: TRBV19
j_gene: TRBJ2-2
CDR3aa: ASSGTGGRYTGELF

abundance: -
v_gene: TRBV7-2
j_gene: -
CDR3aa: ASSLGGGTLASYEQY

abundance: -
v_gene: TRBV28
j_gene: TRBJ2-1
CDR3aa: ASQSGNYNEQF

abundance: few
v_gene: TRBV28
j_gene: TRBJ1-2
CDR3aa: ASSRIPRSGTSGYT

abundance: many
v_gene: TRBV29-1
j_gene: TRBJ2-5
CDR3aa: SVLAGREGTQY

abundance: few
v_gene: TRBV5-1
j_gene: -
CDR3aa: ASSLADDVPYEQY

abundance: -
v_gene: TRBV5-1
j_gene: TRBJ2-5
CDR3aa: ASKRQNQETQY

abundance: -
v_gene: TRBV19
j_gene: TRBJ2-7
CDR3aa: ASSMTGQGIDEQY

abundance: few
v_gene: TRBV20-1
j_gene: -
CDR3aa: SARGAPTYEQY

abundance: few
v_gene: TRBV28
j_gene: TRBJ1-6
CDR3aa: ASTIDRANSPLH

abundance: few
v_gene: TRBV29-1
j_gene: TRBJ2-5
CDR3aa: SVVGGVRETQY

abundance: -
v_gene: TRBV11-1
j_gene: TRBJ2-5
CDR3aa: ASSLADAGLQETQY

abundance: -
v_gene: TRBV6-5
j_gene: -
CDR3aa: ASSYEIAGPNEQF

abundance: -
v_gene: TRBV29-1
j_gene: TRBJ2-7
CDR3aa: SASGTGPSEQY

abundance: -
v_gene: TRBV20-1
j_gene: TRBJ1-2
CDR3aa: SATDRENYGYT

abundance: -
v_gene: TRBV7-2
j_gene: -
CDR3aa: ASSPKGPNEQF

abundance: -
v_gene: TRBV5-1
j_gene: TRBJ2-1
CDR3aa: ASSSLFRLAGPNEQF

abundance: -
v_gene: TRBV4-1
j_gene: -
CDR3aa: ASGLILGQTYEQY

abundance: few
v_gene: TRBV9
j_gene: TRBJ2-7
CDR3aa: ASSVGIQDEQY

abundance: -
v_gene: TRBV27
j_gene: TRBJ1-1
CDR3aa: ASRNTGTANTEAF

abundance: few
v_gene: TRBV7-8
j_gene: TRBJ2-4
CDR3aa: ASSARGAKNIQY